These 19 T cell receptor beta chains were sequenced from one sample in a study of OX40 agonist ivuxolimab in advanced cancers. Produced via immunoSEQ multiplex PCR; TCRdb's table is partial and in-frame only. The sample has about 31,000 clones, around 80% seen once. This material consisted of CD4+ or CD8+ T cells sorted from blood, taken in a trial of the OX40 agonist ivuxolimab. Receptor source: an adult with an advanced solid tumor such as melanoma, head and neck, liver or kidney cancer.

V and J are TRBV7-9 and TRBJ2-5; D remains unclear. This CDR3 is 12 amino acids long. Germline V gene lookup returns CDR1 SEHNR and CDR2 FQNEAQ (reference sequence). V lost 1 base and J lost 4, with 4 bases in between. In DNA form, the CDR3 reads TGTGCCAGCAGCTTAGGACTAGAGACCCAGTACTTC. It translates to CASSLGLETQYF.

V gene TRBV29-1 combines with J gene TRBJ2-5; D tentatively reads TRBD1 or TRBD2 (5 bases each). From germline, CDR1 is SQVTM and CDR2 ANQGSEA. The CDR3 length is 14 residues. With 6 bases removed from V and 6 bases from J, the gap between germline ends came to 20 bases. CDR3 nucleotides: TGCAGCGTCGAAAAAAGCTCCGGGGCAAAGACCCAGTACTTC. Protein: CSVEKSSGAKTQYF.

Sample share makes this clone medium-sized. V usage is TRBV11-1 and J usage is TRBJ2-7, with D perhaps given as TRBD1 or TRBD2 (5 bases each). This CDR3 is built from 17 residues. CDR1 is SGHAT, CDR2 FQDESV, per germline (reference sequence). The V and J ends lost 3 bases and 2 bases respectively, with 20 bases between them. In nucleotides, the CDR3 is TGTGCCAGCAGCTTGGGTGGGACCCAGGGCATGGCCTACGAGCAGTACTTC. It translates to CASSLGGTQGMAYEQYF.

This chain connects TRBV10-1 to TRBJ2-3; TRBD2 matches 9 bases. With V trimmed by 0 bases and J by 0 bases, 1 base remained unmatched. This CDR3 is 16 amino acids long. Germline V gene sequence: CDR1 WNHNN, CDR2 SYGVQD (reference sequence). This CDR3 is CASSESAGGSTDTQYF. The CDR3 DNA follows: TGCGCCAGCAGTGAGTCGGCGGGAGGGAGCACAGATACGCAGTATTTT.

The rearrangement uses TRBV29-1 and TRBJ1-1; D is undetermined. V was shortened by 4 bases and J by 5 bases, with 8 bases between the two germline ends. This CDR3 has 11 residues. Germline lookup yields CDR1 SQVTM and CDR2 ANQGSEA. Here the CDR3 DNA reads TGCAGCGTTGGTCCAGGTACTGAAGCTTTCTTT. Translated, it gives CSVGPGTEAFF.

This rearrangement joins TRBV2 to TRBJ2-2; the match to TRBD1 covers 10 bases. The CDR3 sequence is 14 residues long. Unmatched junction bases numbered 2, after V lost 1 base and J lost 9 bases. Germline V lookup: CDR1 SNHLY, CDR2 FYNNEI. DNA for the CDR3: TGTGCCAGCAGTGAAGGGACAGGGGGACGGGAGCTGTTTTTT. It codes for CASSEGTGGRELFF.

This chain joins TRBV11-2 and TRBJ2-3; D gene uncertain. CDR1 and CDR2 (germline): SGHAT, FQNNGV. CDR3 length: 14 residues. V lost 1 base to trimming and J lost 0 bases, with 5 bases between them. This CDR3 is CASSLGGSTDTQYF. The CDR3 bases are TGTGCCAGCAGCTTAGGGGGAAGCACAGATACGCAGTATTTT.

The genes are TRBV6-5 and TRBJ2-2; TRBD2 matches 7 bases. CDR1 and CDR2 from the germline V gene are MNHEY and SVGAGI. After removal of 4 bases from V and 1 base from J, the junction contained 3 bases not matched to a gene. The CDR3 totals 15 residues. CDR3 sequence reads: CASSSGGGNTGELFF. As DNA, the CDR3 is TGTGCCAGCAGTTCGGGGGGAGGGAACACCGGGGAGCTGTTTTTT.

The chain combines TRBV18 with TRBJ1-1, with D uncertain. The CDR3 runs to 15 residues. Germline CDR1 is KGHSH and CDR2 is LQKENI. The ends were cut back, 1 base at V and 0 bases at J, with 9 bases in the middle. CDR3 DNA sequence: TGTGCCAGCTCACCACAGAATTATATGAACACTGAAGCTTTCTTT. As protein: CASSPQNYMNTEAFF. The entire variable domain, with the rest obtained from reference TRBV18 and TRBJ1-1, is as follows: NAGVMQNPRHLVRRRGQEARLRCSPMKGHSHVYWYRQLPEEGLKFMVYLQKENIIDESGMPKERFSAEFPKEGPSILRIQQVVRGDSAAYFCASSPQNYMNTEAFFGQGTRLTVV.

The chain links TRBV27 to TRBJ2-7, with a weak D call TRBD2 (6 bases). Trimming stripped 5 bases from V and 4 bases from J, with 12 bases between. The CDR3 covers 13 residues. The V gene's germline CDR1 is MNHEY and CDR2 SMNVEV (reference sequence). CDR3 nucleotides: TGTGCCAGCAGTCTCCCAGGGAGGTACGAGCAGTACTTC. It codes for CASSLPGRYEQYF.

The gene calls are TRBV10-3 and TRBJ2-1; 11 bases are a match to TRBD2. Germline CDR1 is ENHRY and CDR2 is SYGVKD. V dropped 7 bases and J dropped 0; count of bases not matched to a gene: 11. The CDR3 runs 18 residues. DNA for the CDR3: TGTGCCATCAATTCGGCTAGCGGGAGGCCTAGCTCCTACAATGAGCAGTTCTTC. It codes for CAINSASGRPSSYNEQFF.

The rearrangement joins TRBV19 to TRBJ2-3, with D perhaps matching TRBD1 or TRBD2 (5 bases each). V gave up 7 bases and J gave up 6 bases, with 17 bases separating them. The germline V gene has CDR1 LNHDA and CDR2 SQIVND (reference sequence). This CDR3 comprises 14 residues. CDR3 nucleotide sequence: TGTGCCAGTACCGGGACCGATGGTCTGGATACGCAGTATTTT. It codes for CASTGTDGLDTQYF.

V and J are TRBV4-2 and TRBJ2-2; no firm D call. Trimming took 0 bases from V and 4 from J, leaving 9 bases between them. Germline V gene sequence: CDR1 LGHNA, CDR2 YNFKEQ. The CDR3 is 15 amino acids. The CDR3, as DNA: TGTGCCAGCAGCCAAGAGGTGTCGGCCACCGGGGAGCTGTTTTTT. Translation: CASSQEVSATGELFF.

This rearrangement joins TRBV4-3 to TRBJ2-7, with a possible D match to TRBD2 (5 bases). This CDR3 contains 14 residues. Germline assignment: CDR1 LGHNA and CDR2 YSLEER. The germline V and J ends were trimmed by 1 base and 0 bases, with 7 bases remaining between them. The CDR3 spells CASSQGESSYEQYF. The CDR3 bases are TGCGCCAGCAGCCAAGGGGAGAGCTCCTACGAGCAGTACTTC.

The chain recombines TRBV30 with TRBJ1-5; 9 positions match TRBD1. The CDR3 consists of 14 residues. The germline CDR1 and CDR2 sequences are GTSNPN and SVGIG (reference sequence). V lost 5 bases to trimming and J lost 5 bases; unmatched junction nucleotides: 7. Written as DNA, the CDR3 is TGTGCCTGGGGGGGACAGGGCGGTTATCAGCCCCAGCATTTT. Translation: CAWGGQGGYQPQHF.

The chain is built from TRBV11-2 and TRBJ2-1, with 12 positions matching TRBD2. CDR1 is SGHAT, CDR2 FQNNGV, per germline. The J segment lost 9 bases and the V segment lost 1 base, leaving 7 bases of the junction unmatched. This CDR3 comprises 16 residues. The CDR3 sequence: CASSLARGLAGVEQFF. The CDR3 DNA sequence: TGTGCCAGCAGCTTAGCTAGGGGACTAGCGGGTGTTGAGCAGTTCTTC.

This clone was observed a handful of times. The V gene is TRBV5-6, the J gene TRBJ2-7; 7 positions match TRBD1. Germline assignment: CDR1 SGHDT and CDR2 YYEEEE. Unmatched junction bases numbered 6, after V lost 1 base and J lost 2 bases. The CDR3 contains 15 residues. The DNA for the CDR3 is TGTGCCAGCAGCTTGTTGGGGACAGACCCCTACGAGCAGTACTTC. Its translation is CASSLLGTDPYEQYF.

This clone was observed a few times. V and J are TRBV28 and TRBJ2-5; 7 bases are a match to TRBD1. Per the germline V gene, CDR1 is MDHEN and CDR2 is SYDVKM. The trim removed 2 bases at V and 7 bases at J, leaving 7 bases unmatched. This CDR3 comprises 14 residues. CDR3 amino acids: CASSLALRGPTQYF. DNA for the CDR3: TGTGCCAGCAGTTTAGCCCTTAGGGGGCCGACCCAGTACTTC.

Here the CDR3 reads CASSLVTGGSYEQFF. CDR3 DNA: TGTGCCAGCAGCTTAGTTACAGGGGGCAGCTATGAGCAGTTCTTC. V is TRBV11-3 and J is TRBJ2-1; 9 bases agree with TRBD1. V shed 1 base and J 8 bases; nucleotides not matched to a gene: 6. CDR1 is SGHNT, CDR2 YENEEA, per germline. The CDR3 length is 15 residues.